This T cell receptor (beta chain) is drawn from a study of CD8+ T cells in alopecia areata. Study results and caveats: Tofacitinib delivered significant drops in scalp clonality and in expanded CD8+ clones among the top 100.

CDR3 length: 13 residues. The germline gives CDR1 SQVTM, CDR2 ANQGSEA. Trimming removed 6 bases from V and 6 bases from J, with 18 bases in between. This clone came up once. Its antigen remains unidentified. This sample's treatment: oral pan-JAK inhibitor, 5-10 mg twice daily. After isolation, RNA underwent reverse transcription to generate cDNA as the sequencing template. Using immunoSEQ multiplex PCR, the repertoire was profiled, and TCRdb retains in-frame clones only, with some absent. The table has roughly 190,000 clones, 60% seen once. V and J are TRBV29-1 and TRBJ2-7; D may be TRBD2 (5 bases). The clonotype was recovered from a human donor with alopecia areata. Sequencing was performed on CD4+ T cells sorted from blood, taken at week 24, from a patient treated with tofacitinib. The CDR3 DNA reads TGCAGCGTACGGGATCCAGACTCCGGCGAGCAGTACTTC. Protein product: CSVRDPDSGEQYF.